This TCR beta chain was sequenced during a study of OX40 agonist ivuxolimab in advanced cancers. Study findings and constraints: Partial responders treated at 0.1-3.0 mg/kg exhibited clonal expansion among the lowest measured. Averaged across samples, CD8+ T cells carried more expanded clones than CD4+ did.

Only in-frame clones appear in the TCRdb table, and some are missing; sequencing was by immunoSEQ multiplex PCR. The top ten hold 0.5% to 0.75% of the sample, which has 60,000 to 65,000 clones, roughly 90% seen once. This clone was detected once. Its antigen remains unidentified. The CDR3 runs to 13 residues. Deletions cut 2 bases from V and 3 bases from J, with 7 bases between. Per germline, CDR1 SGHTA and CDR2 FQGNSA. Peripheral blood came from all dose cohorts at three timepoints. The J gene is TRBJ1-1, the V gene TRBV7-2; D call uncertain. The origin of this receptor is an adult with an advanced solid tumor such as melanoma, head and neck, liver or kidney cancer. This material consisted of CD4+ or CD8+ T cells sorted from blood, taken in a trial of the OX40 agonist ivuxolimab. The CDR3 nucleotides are TGTGCCAGCAGCTTAAGTTTGGACACTGAAGCTTTCTTT. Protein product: CASSLSLDTEAFF.